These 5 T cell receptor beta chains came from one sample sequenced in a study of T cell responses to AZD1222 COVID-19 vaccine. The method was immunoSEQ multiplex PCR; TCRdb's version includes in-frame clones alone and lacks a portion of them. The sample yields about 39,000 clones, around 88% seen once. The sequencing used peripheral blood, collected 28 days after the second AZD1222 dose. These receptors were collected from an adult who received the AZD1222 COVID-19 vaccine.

CDR3 sequence reads: CASSPGFVASGGFVETQYF. CDR3 coding DNA: TGTGCCAGCAGCCCCGGTTTCGTTGCTAGCGGGGGATTTGTGGAGACCCAGTACTTC. V is TRBV14 and J is TRBJ2-5, with 10 positions matching TRBD2. Per germline, CDR1 SGHDN and CDR2 FVKESK. The CDR3 totals 19 residues. After removal of 4 bases from V and 5 bases from J, the junction contained 19 bases not matched to a gene.

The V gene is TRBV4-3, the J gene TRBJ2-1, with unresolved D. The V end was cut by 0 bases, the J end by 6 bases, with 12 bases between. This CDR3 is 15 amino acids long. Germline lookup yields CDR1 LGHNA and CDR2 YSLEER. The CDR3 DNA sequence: TGCGCCAGCAGCCAAGATGTGGACCCCCGCAATGAGCAGTTCTTC. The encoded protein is CASSQDVDPRNEQFF.

The CDR3 region has the DNA TGTGCCAGCAGCGCCCGGGCCATATCTTCCATCCAAGAGACCCAGTACTTC. Translation: CASSARAISSIQETQYF. The chain has TRBV7-8 and TRBJ2-5; D gene uncertain. The CDR3 runs to 17 residues. V was pared by 5 bases and J by 1 base, with 20 bases between. Germline CDR1 and CDR2: SGHVS and FQNEAQ.

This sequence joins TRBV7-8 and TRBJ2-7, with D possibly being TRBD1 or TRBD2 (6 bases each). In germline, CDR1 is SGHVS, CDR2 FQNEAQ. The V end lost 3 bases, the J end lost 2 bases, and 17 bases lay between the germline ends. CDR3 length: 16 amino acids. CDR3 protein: CASSLMAGGGTYEQYF. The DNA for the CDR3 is TGTGCCAGCAGCTTGATGGCAGGAGGGGGAACCTACGAGCAGTACTTC.

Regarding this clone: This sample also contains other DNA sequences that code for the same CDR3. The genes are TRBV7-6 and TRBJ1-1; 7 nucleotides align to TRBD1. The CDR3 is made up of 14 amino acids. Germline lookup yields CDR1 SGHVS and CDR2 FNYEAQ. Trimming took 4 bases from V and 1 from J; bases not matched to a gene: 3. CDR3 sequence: CASSSTGKNTEAFF. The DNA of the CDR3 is TGTGCCAGCAGCTCGACAGGGAAGAACACTGAAGCTTTCTTT.